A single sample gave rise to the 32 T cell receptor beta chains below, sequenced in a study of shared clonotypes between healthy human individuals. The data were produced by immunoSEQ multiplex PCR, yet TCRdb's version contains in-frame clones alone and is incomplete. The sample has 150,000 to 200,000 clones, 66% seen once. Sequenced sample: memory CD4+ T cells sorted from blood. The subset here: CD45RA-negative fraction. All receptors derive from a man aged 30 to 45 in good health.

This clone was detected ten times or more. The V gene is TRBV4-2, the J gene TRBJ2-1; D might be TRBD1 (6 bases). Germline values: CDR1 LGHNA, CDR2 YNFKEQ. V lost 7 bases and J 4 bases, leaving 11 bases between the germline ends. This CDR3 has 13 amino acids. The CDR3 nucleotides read TGTGCCAGCACCAGGCAGGGGTACAATGAGCAGTTCTTC. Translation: CASTRQGYNEQFF.

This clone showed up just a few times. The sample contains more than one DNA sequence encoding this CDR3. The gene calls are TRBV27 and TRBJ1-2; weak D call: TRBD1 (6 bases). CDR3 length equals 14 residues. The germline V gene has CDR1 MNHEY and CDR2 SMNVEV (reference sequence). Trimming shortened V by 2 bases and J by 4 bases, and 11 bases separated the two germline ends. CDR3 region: CASSLGGYPYGYTF. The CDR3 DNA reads TGTGCCAGCAGTTTAGGGGGCTACCCCTATGGCTACACCTTC.

The CDR3 loop is CASSESISMNTEAFF. DNA of the CDR3: TGCGCCAGCAGTGAGTCGATATCCATGAACACTGAAGCTTTCTTT. The rearrangement links TRBV10-1 to TRBJ1-1; D ambiguous. Germline V gene lookup returns CDR1 WNHNN and CDR2 SYGVQD (reference sequence). The CDR3 is 15 amino acids. V was pared by 0 bases and J by 0 bases, with 8 bases between.

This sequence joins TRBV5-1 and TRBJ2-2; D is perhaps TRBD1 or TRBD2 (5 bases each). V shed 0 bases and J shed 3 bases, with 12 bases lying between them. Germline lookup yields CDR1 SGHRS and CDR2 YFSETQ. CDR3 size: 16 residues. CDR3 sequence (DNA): TGCGCCAGCAGCTTGGCTTGGGGGAGAGACACCGGGGAGCTGTTTTTT. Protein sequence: CASSLAWGRDTGELFF.

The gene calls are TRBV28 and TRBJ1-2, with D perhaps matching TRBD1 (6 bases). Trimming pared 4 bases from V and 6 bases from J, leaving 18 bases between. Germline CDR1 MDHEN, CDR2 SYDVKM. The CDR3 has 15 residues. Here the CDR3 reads CASSSPWGQGNGYTF. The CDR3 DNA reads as TGTGCCAGCAGTTCCCCCTGGGGGCAGGGGAATGGCTACACCTTC.

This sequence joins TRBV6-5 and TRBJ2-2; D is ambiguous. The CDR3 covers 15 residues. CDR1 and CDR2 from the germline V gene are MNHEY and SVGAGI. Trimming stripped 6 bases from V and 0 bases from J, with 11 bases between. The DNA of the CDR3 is TGTGCCAGCAGCCCCCAGAGCCCGAACACCGGGGAGCTGTTTTTT. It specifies CASSPQSPNTGELFF.

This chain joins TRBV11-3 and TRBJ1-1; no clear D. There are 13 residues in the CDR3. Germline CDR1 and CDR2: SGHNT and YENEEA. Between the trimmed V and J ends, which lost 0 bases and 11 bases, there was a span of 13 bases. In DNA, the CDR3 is TGTGCCAGCAGCTTAGATCCGGGCAGTCCTGCTTTCTTT. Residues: CASSLDPGSPAFF.

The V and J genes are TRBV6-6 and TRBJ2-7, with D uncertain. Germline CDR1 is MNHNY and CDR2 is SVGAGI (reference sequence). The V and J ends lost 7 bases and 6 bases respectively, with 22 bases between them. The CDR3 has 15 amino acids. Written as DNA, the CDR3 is TGTGCCAGCAAACATACGGGCAGGCGGCCAGGCGAGCAGTACTTC. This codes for CASKHTGRRPGEQYF.

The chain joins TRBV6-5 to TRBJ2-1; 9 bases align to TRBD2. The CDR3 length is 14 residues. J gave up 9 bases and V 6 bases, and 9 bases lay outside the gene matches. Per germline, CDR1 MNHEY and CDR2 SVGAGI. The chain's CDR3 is CASRTLAGDGEQFF. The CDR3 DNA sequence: TGTGCCAGCAGAACCTTAGCGGGAGACGGTGAGCAGTTCTTC.

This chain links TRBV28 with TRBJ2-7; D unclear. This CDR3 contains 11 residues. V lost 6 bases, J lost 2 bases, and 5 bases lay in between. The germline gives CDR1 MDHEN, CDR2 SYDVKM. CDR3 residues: CASSSPYEQYF. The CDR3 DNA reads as TGTGCCAGCAGCTCTCCCTACGAGCAGTACTTC.

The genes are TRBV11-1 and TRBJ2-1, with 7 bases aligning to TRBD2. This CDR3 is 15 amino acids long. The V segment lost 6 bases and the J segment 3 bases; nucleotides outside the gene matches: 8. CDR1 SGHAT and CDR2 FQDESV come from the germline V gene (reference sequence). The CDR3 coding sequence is TGTGCCAGCAGTACGTTCGGGGAGGGCTACAATGAGCAGTTCTTC. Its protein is CASSTFGEGYNEQFF.

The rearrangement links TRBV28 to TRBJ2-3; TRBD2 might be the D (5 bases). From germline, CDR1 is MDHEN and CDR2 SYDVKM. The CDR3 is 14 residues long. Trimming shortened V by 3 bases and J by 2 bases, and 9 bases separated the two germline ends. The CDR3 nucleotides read TGTGCCAGCAGTTTCTTCGGGATCACAGATACGCAGTATTTT. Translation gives CASSFFGITDTQYF.

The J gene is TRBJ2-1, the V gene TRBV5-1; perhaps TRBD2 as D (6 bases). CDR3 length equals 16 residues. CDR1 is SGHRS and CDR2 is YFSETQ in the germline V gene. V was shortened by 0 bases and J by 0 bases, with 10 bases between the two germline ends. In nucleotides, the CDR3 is TGCGCCAGCAGCTTGGCAGCGGGTAGCTCCTACAATGAGCAGTTCTTC. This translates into CASSLAAGSSYNEQFF.

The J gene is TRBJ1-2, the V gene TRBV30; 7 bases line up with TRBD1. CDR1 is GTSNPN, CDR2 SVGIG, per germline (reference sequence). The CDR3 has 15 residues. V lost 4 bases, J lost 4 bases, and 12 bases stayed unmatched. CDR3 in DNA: TGTGCCTGGATTGCAAACGACAGGGCCATCTATGGCTACACCTTC. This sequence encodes CAWIANDRAIYGYTF.

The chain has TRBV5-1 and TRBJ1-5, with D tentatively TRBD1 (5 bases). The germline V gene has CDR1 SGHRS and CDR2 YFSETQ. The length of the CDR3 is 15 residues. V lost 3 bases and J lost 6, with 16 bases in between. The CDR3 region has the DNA TGCGCCAGCAGCTCGGGACCTTCCGTAGGTCAGCCCCAGCATTTT. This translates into CASSSGPSVGQPQHF.

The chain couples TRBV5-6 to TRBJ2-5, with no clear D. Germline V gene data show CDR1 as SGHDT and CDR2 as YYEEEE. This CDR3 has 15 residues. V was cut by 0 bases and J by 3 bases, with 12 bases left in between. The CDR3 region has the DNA TGTGCCAGCAGCTTGGGGCTCTCCTCCGAAGAGACCCAGTACTTC. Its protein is CASSLGLSSEETQYF.

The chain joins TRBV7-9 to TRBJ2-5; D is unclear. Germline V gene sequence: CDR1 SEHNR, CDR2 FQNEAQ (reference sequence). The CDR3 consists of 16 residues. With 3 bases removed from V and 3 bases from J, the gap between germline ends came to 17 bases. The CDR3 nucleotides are TGTGCCAGCAGCTTGTGGGGTCTTACCCGTAAAGAGACCCAGTACTTC. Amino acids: CASSLWGLTRKETQYF.

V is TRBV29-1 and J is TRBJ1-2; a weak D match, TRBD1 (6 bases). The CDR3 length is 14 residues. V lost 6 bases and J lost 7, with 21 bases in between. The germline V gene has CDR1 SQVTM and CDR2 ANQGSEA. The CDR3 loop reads CSVGGLGTRVGYTF. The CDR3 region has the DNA TGCAGCGTCGGCGGCTTAGGGACACGGGTTGGCTACACCTTC.

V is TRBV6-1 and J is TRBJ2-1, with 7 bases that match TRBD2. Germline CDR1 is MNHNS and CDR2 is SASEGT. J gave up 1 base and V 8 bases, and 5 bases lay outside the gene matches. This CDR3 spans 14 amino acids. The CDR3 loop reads CASEGRGSYNEQFF. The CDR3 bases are TGTGCCAGCGAGGGGCGGGGGTCCTACAATGAGCAGTTCTTC.

As DNA, the CDR3 is TGTGCCAGCAGTGATCCACTAGCGGGAGTTCTCGTTTCGGGCGAGCAGTACTTC. It translates to CASSDPLAGVLVSGEQYF. The gene calls are TRBV25-1 and TRBJ2-7, with 11 positions matching TRBD2. In germline, CDR1 is MGHDK, CDR2 SYGVNS. V lost 3 bases to trimming and J lost 6 bases; unmatched junction nucleotides: 16. This CDR3 spans 18 amino acids.

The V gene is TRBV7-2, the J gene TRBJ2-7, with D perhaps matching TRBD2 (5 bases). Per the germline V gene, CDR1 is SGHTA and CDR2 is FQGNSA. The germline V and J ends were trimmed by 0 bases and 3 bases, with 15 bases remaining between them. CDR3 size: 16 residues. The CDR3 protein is CASSLASGSLVYEQYF. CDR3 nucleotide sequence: TGTGCCAGCAGCTTAGCGAGCGGCAGCCTAGTCTACGAGCAGTACTTC.

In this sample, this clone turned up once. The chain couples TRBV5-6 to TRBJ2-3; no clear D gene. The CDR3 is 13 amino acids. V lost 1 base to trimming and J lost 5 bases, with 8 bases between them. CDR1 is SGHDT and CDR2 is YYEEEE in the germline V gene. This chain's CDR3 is CASSLRRGDTQYF. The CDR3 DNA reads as TGTGCCAGCAGCTTGAGACGTGGAGATACGCAGTATTTT.

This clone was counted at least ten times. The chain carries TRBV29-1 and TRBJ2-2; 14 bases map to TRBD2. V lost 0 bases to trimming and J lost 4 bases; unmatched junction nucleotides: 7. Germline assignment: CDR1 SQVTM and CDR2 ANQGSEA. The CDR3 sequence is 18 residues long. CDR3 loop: CSVEDRKGLAGATGELFF. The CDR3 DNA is TGCAGCGTTGAAGATCGAAAGGGACTAGCGGGAGCCACCGGGGAGCTGTTTTTT.

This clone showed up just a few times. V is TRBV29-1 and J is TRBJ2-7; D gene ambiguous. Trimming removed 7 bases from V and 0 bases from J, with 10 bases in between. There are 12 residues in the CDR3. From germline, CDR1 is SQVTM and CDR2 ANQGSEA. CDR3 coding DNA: TGCAGCGCTTCGGTGAGCTCCTACGAGCAGTACTTC. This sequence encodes CSASVSSYEQYF.

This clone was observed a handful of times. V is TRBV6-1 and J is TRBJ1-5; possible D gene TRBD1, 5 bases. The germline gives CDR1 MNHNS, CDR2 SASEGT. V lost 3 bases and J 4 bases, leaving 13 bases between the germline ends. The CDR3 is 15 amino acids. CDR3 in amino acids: CASSESWGRNQPQHF. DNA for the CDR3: TGTGCCAGCAGTGAGTCTTGGGGGAGGAATCAGCCCCAGCATTTT.

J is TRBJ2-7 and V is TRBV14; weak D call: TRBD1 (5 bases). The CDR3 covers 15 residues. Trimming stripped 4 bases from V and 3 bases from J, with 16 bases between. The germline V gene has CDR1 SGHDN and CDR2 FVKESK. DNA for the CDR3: TGTGCCAGCAGCCCCCTGTGGGCAGGACACTACGAGCAGTACTTC. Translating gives CASSPLWAGHYEQYF. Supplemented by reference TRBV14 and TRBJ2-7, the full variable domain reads EAGVTQFPSHSVIEKGQTVTLRCDPISGHDNLYWYRRVMGKEIKFLLHFVKESKQDESGMPNNRFLAERTGGTYSTLKVQPAELEDSGVYFCASSPLWAGHYEQYFGPGTRLTVT.

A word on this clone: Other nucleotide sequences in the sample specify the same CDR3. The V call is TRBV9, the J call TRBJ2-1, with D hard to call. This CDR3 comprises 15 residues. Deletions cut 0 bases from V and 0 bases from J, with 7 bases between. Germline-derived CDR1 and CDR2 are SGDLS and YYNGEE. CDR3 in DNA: TGTGCCAGCAGCGTAGGAGCGTCCTCCTACAATGAGCAGTTCTTC. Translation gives CASSVGASSYNEQFF.

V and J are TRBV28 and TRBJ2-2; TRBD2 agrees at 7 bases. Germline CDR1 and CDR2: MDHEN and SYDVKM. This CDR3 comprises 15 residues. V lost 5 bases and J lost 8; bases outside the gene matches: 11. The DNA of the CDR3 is TGTGCCAGCAGTGTAACGACGGGGGGAACGGGGGAGCTGTTTTTT. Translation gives CASSVTTGGTGELFF.

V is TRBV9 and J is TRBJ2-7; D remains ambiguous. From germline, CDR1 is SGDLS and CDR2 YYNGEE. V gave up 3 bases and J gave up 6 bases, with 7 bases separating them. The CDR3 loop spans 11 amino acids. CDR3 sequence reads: CASSAGFEQYF. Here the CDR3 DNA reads TGTGCCAGCAGCGCGGGTTTCGAGCAGTACTTC.

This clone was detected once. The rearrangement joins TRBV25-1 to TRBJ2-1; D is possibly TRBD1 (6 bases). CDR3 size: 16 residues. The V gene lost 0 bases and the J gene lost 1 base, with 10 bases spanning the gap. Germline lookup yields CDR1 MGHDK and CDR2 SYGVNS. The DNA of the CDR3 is TGTGCCAGCAGTGAATATAAACAGGGATCCTACAATGAGCAGTTCTTC. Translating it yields CASSEYKQGSYNEQFF.

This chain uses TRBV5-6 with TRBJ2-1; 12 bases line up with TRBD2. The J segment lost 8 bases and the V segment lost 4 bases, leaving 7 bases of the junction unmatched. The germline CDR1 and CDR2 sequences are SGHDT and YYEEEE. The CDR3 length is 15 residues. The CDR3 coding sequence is TGTGCCAGCAGCCGACTAGCGGGAGCTTGGGATGAGCAGTTCTTC. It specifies CASSRLAGAWDEQFF. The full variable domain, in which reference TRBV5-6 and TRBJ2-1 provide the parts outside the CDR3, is DAGVTQSPTHLIKTRGQQVTLRCSPKSGHDTVSWYQQALGQGPQFIFQYYEEEERQRGNFPDRFSGHQFPNYSSELNVNALLLGDSALYLCASSRLAGAWDEQFFGPGTRLTVL.

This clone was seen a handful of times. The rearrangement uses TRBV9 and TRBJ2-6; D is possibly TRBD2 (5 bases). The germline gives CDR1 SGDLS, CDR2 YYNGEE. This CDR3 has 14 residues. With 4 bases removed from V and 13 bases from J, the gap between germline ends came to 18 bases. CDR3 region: CASSPQPHPGVLTF. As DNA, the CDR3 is TGTGCCAGCAGCCCTCAACCACACCCGGGGGTCCTGACTTTC.